The T cell receptor beta chain described here comes from a study of T cell repertoires in cytomegalovirus infection. Across the study: Well-studied HLA-B-restricted epitopes and recently identified HLA-C-restricted epitopes of CMV were both used in the study. Both a matching HLA type and CMV infection were indicated by public TCR beta signatures. Findings and limits, study-wide: CMV-specific TCR beta clonotypes restricted by HLA-C dominated the ex vivo response. Carriage of CMV together with the relevant HLA was identifiable through cumulative public TCR beta family frequency.

TCRdb re-called the reads with MiXCR, one entry per CDR3 protein. Among some 270,000 distinct CDR3 sequences listed, roughly a fifth were seen once. This clonotype appeared many times. The target antigen is unknown. The CDR3 has 14 amino acids. Trimming stripped 2 bases from V and 1 base from J, with 8 bases between. The clonotype originates from a human donor in good health (CMV status not recorded). Some clones in this sample may be carry-over from other donors' samples. The sample consisted of cultured PBMCs, taken from culture after CMV antigen stimulation. The rearrangement uses TRBV12-3 or TRBV12-4 and TRBJ2-5; no reliable D call. The CDR3 DNA follows: TGTGCCAGCAGTTTAATGGGATTCCAAGAGACCCAGTACTTC. Its protein is CASSLMGFQETQYF.